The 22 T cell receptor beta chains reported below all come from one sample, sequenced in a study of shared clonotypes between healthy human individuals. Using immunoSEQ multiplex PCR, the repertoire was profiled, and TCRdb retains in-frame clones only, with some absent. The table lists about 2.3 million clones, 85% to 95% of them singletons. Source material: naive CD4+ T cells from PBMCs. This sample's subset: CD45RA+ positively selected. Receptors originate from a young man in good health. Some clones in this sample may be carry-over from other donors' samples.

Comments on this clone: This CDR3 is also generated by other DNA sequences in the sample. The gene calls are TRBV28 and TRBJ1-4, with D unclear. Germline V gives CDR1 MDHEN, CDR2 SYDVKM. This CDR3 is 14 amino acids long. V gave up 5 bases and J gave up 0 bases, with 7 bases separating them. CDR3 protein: CASSLVTTNEKLFF. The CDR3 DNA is TGTGCCAGCAGTCTGGTTACAACTAATGAAAAACTGTTTTTT.

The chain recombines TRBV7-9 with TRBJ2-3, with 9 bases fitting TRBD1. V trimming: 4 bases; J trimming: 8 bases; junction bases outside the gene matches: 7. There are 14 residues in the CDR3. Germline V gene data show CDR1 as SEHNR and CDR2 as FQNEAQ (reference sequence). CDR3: CASSSGTGRGTQYF. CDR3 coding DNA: TGTGCCAGCAGCTCCGGGACAGGGAGGGGTACGCAGTATTTT.

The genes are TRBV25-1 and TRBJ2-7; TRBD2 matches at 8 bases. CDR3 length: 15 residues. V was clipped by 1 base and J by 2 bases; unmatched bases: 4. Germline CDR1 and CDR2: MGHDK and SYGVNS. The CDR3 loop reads CASSEFPGGPYEQYF. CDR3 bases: TGTGCCAGCAGTGAATTCCCGGGAGGGCCCTACGAGCAGTACTTC.

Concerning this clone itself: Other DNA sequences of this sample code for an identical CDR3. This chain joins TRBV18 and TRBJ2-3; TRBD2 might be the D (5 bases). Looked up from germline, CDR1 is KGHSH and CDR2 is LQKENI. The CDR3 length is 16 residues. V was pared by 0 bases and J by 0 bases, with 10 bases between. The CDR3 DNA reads TGTGCCAGCTCACCACCGGCGGGTAGAAGCACAGATACGCAGTATTTT. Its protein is CASSPPAGRSTDTQYF.

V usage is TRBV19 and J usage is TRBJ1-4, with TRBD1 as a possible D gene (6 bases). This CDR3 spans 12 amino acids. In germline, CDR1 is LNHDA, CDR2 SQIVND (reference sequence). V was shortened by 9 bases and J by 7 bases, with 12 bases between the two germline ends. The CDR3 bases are TGTGCCAGGCAGGGGAAAGGTGAAAAACTGTTTTTT. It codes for CARQGKGEKLFF.

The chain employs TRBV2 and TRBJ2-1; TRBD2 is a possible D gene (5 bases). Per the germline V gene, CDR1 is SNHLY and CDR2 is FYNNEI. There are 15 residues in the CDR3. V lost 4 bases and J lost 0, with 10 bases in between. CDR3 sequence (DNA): TGTGCCAGCAGTGTGAGGGAAAGCTCCTACAATGAGCAGTTCTTC. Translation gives CASSVRESSYNEQFF. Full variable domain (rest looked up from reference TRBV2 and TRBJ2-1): EPEVTQTPSHQVTQMGQEVILRCVPISNHLYFYWYRQILGQKVEFLVSFYNNEISEKSEIFDDQFSVERPDGSNFTLKIRSTKLEDSAMYFCASSVRESSYNEQFFGPGTRLTVL.

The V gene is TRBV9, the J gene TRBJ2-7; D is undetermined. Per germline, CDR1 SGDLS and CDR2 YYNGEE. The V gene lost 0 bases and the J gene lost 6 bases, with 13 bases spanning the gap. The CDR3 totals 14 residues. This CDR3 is CASSVAFLDTEQYF. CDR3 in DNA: TGTGCCAGCAGCGTAGCTTTCCTCGACACCGAGCAGTACTTC.

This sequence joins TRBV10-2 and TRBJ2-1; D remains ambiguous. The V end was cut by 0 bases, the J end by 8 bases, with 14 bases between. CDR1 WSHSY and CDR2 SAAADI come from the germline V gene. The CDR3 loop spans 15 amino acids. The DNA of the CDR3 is TGCGCCAGCAGTGAGTCTAAGTTTGGGTTGTATGAGCAGTTCTTC. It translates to CASSESKFGLYEQFF.

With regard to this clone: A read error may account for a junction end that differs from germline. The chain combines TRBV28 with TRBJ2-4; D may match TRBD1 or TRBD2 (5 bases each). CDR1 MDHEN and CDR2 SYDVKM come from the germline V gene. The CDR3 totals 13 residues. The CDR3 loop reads CASSPSPGTHSPF. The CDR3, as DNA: TGTGCCAGCAGTCCCTCTCCCGGGACCCACTCCCCCTTC.

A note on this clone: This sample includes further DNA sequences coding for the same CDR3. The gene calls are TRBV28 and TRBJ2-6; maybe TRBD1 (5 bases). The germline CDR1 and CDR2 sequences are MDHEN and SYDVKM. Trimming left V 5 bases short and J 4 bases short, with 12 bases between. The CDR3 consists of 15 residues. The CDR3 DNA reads TGTGCCAGCAGTCTAACAGGAGCCGGGGCCAACGTCCTGACTTTC. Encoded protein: CASSLTGAGANVLTF.

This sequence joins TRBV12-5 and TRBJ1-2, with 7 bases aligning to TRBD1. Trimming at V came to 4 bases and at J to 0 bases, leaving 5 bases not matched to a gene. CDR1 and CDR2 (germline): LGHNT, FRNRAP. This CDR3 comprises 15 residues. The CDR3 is CASGWAGGANYGYTF. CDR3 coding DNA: TGTGCTAGTGGTTGGGCAGGGGGTGCTAACTATGGCTACACCTTC.

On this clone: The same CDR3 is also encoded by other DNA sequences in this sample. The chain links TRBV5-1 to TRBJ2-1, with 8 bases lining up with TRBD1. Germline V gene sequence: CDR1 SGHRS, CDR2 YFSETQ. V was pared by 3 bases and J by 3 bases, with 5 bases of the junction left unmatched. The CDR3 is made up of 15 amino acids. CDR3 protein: CASSSGQGLYNEQFF. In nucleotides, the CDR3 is TGCGCCAGCAGCTCCGGACAGGGCCTCTACAATGAGCAGTTCTTC.

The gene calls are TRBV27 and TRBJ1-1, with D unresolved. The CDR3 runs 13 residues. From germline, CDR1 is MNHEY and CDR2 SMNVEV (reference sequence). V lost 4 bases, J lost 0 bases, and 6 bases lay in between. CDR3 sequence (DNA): TGTGCCAGCAGTTGGAAGGTGAACACTGAAGCTTTCTTT. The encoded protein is CASSWKVNTEAFF.

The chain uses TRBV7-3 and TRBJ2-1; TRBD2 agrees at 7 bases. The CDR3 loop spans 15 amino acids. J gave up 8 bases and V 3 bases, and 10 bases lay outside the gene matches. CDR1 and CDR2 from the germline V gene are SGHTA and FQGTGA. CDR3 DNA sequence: TGTGCCAGCAGCTTTGCCGCGGGAGTATCCTATGAGCAGTTCTTC. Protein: CASSFAAGVSYEQFF.

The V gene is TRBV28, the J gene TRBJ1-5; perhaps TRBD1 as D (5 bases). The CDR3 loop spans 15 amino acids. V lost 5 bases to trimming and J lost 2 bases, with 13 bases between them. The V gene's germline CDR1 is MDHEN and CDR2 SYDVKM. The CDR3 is CASSVTGPGNQPQHF. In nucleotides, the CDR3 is TGTGCCAGCAGTGTCACGGGGCCGGGCAATCAGCCCCAGCATTTT. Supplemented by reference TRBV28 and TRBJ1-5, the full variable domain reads DVKVTQSSRYLVKRTGEKVFLECVQDMDHENMFWYRQDPGLGLRLIYFSYDVKMKEKGDIPEGYSVSREKKERFSLILESASTNQTSMYLCASSVTGPGNQPQHFGDGTRLSIL.

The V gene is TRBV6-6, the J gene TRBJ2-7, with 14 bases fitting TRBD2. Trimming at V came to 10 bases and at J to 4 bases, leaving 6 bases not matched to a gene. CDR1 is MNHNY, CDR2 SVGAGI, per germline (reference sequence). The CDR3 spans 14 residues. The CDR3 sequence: CATGTSGSSYEQYF. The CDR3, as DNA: TGTGCCACTGGGACTAGCGGGAGTAGTTACGAGCAGTACTTC.

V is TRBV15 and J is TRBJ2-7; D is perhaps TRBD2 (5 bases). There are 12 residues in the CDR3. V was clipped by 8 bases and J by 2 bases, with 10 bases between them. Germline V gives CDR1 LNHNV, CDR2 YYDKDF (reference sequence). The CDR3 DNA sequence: TGTGCCACCGCGGGCGGGCCCTACGAGCAGTACTTC. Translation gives CATAGGPYEQYF.

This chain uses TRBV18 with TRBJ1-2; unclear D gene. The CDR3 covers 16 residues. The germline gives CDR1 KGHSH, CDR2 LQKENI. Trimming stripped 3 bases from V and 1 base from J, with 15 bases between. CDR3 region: CASSPAAGEINYGYTF. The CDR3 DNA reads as TGTGCCAGCTCACCGGCAGCCGGCGAAATTAACTATGGCTACACCTTC.

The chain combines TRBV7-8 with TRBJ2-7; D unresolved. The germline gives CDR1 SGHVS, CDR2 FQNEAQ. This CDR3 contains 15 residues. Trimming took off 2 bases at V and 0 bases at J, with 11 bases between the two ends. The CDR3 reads CASSLISIGSYEQYF. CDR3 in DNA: TGTGCCAGCAGCTTAATATCAATAGGCTCCTACGAGCAGTACTTC.

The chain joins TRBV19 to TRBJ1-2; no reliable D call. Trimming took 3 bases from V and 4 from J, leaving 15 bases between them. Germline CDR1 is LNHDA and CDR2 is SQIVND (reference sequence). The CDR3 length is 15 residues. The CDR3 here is CASSIPTGLGYGYTF. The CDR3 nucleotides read TGTGCCAGTAGTATCCCGACGGGGTTGGGCTATGGCTACACCTTC.

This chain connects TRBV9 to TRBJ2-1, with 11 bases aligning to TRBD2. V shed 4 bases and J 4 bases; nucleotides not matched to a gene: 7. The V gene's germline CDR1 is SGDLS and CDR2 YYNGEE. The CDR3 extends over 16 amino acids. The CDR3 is CASSPLGTSGYNEQFF. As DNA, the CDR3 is TGTGCCAGCAGCCCTCTCGGGACTAGCGGATACAATGAGCAGTTCTTC.

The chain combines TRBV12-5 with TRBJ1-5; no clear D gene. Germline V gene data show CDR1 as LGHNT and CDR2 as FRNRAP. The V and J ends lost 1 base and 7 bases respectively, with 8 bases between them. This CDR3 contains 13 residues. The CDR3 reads CASGLGVGQPQHF. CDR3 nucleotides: TGTGCTAGTGGTTTGGGGGTTGGCCAGCCCCAGCATTTT.